One sample yielded the 20 T cell receptor beta chains listed below, sequenced in a study of graft-versus-host responses after intestinal transplantation. Their recognized antigens are unknown. Repertoires were generated with immunoSEQ multiplex PCR, while TCRdb's copy carries only in-frame clones and drops some. The table includes 80,000 to 100,000 clones, 90% detected once. The starting material was unstimulated CD4+ T cells sorted from spleen or lymph node cells, obtained before intestinal transplant. All receptors derive from a human donor who received an intestinal transplant.

This clone was recorded only once. This rearrangement joins TRBV5-1 to TRBJ2-6; 7 bases line up with TRBD1. V lost 0 bases, J lost 4 bases, and 4 bases stayed unmatched. CDR1 and CDR2 (germline): SGHRS, YFSETQ. The CDR3 is 16 residues long. The CDR3 reads CASSLDRGAGANVLTF. In nucleotides, the CDR3 is TGCGCCAGCAGCTTGGACAGGGGTGCCGGGGCCAACGTCCTGACTTTC.

The sample holds one count of this clone. V usage is TRBV6-5 and J usage is TRBJ1-2; D unclear. V was trimmed by 0 bases and J by 8 bases, leaving 13 bases between them. CDR1 and CDR2 (germline): MNHEY, SVGAGI. This CDR3 is built from 14 residues. Here the CDR3 reads CASSYSNTGRGYTF. CDR3 DNA sequence: TGTGCCAGCAGTTACTCGAACACGGGAAGGGGCTACACCTTC.

Written as DNA, the CDR3 is TGTGCCAGCAGCGCCTTACGGACAGCCCATGAAGCTTTCTTT. Protein: CASSALRTAHEAFF. This chain connects TRBV9 to TRBJ1-1; the D gene is possibly TRBD1 (6 bases). This CDR3 comprises 14 residues. CDR1 is SGDLS, CDR2 YYNGEE, per germline. Trimming pared 3 bases from V and 7 bases from J, leaving 16 bases between.

The V call is TRBV19, the J call TRBJ1-2; no definite D call. V lost 6 bases and J lost 3, with 8 bases in between. This CDR3 has 12 residues. Germline-derived CDR1 and CDR2 are LNHDA and SQIVND (reference sequence). CDR3 nucleotide sequence: TGTGCCAGTAGCGAAAGCTACTATGGCTACACCTTC. Translating gives CASSESYYGYTF. Combining the CDR3 with reference TRBV19 and TRBJ1-2 gives the whole variable domain DGGITQSPKYLFRKEGQNVTLSCEQNLNHDAMYWYRQDPGQGLRLIYYSQIVNDFQKGDIAEGYSVSREKKESFPLTVTSAQKNPTAFYLCASSESYYGYTFGSGTRLTVV.

The V and J genes are TRBV6-6 and TRBJ1-2; a weak D match, TRBD1 (5 bases). V lost 5 bases and J lost 5, with 21 bases in between. CDR3 length equals 16 residues. Germline V gene lookup returns CDR1 MNHNY and CDR2 SVGAGI (reference sequence). The CDR3 nucleotides are TGTGCCAGCAGTCCCAATCGGGACTATGGCGGGTATGGCTACACCTTC. Protein: CASSPNRDYGGYGYTF.

The chain uses TRBV4-1 and TRBJ2-7; no definite D call. Looked up from germline, CDR1 is MGHRA and CDR2 is YSYEKL. The CDR3 has 15 amino acids. V lost 4 bases and J 5 bases, leaving 18 bases between the germline ends. CDR3 in DNA: TGCGCCAGCAGCCCAAGGCGGATCCCCGCCAACGAGCAGTACTTC. Encoded protein: CASSPRRIPANEQYF.

V usage is TRBV11-2 and J usage is TRBJ2-1; 9 bases are a match to TRBD1. From germline, CDR1 is SGHAT and CDR2 FQNNGV. CDR3 length: 14 amino acids. With V trimmed by 4 bases and J by 7 bases, 5 bases remained unmatched. The CDR3 nucleotides are TGTGCCAGCAGCTCCGGGACAGGGTTGAATGAGCAGTTCTTC. Its protein is CASSSGTGLNEQFF.

This sequence joins TRBV10-3 and TRBJ2-6; D is ambiguous. Germline CDR1 and CDR2: ENHRY and SYGVKD. The CDR3 length is 13 residues. V lost 8 bases to trimming and J lost 4 bases, with 9 bases between them. CDR3 amino acids: CAILLAGANVLTF. DNA for the CDR3: TGTGCCATCCTTCTGGCCGGGGCCAACGTCCTGACTTTC.

The chain carries TRBV10-1 and TRBJ2-1, with a tentative D call TRBD2 (5 bases). The CDR3 totals 13 residues. Germline values: CDR1 WNHNN, CDR2 SYGVQD (reference sequence). Trimming shortened V by 4 bases and J by 7 bases, and 11 bases separated the two germline ends. The CDR3 here is CASSVPPGNEQFF. The CDR3 nucleotides are TGCGCCAGCAGTGTTCCCCCGGGGAATGAGCAGTTCTTC.

This chain connects TRBV2 to TRBJ1-3, with 7 bases fitting TRBD1. Germline CDR1 and CDR2: SNHLY and FYNNEI. With 5 bases clipped from V and 0 bases from J, the junction kept 19 bases outside the gene matches. This CDR3 has 20 amino acids. In DNA, the CDR3 is TGTGCCAGCAGTCACTCTACGGACATTCGGGCAGGGGGCTCTGGAAACACCATATATTTT. It yields the protein CASSHSTDIRAGGSGNTIYF.

The chain has TRBV6-5 and TRBJ1-2, with 10 positions matching TRBD1. Germline assignment: CDR1 MNHEY and CDR2 SVGAGI. The CDR3 consists of 15 residues. Trimming took 5 bases from V and 4 from J; bases not matched to a gene: 7. CDR3 amino acids: CASSPPGQGLYGYTF. The CDR3, as DNA: TGTGCCAGCAGTCCCCCGGGACAGGGGCTCTATGGCTACACCTTC.

J is TRBJ1-3 and V is TRBV10-3; 7 nucleotides align to TRBD1. The CDR3 has 19 amino acids. CDR1 and CDR2 from the germline V gene are ENHRY and SYGVKD. Trimming removed 0 bases from V and 1 base from J; junction bases left unmatched: 12. The CDR3 region is CAISESKGIHRGSGNTIYF. As DNA, the CDR3 is TGTGCCATCAGTGAGTCGAAGGGGATCCACAGGGGATCTGGAAACACCATATATTTT.

The genes are TRBV7-8 and TRBJ2-2; D gene ambiguous. Germline values: CDR1 SGHVS, CDR2 FQNEAQ. The V and J ends lost 8 bases and 0 bases respectively, with 7 bases between them. This CDR3 has 13 amino acids. CDR3 DNA: TGTGCCAGCGGCAGCGCGAACACCGGGGAGCTGTTTTTT. It is translated as CASGSANTGELFF.

The chain joins TRBV15 to TRBJ1-1; D gene unclear. The CDR3 spans 15 residues. The V gene's germline CDR1 is LNHNV and CDR2 YYDKDF (reference sequence). With 0 bases removed from V and 4 bases from J, the gap between germline ends came to 12 bases. This CDR3 reads CATSRDFAGSTEAFF. In DNA, the CDR3 is TGTGCCACCAGCAGAGATTTTGCGGGTAGCACTGAAGCTTTCTTT.

This chain connects TRBV10-3 to TRBJ2-7; 10 bases agree with TRBD2. J was trimmed by 6 bases and V by 4 bases; bases with no gene match: 0. CDR3 size: 12 residues. Germline V gene sequence: CDR1 ENHRY, CDR2 SYGVKD. CDR3 sequence: CAISGTSGEQYF. The DNA of the CDR3 is TGTGCCATCAGTGGGACTAGCGGCGAGCAGTACTTC.

The chain combines TRBV9 with TRBJ1-4; no clear D. This CDR3 is 15 amino acids long. Between the trimmed V and J ends, which lost 4 bases and 12 bases, there was a span of 22 bases. Germline V gene lookup returns CDR1 SGDLS and CDR2 YYNGEE. CDR3 DNA sequence: TGTGCCAGCAGCCCCCAAGCATTGATGCCTACCCAACTGTTTTTT. This encodes CASSPQALMPTQLFF.

The chain carries TRBV25-1 and TRBJ2-1; possible D gene TRBD2, 7 bases. This CDR3 contains 18 residues. The germline CDR1 and CDR2 sequences are MGHDK and SYGVNS. V was clipped by 4 bases and J by 4 bases, with 23 bases between them. This chain's CDR3 is CASSGPDTGGRLYNEQFF. CDR3 nucleotide sequence: TGTGCCAGCAGTGGACCCGACACCGGGGGGCGATTATACAATGAGCAGTTCTTC. The entire variable domain, with the rest obtained from reference TRBV25-1 and TRBJ2-1, is as follows: EADIYQTPRYLVIGTGKKITLECSQTMGHDKMYWYQQDPGMELHLIHYSYGVNSTEKGDLSSESTVSRIRTEHFPLTLESARPSHTSQYLCASSGPDTGGRLYNEQFFGPGTRLTVL.

The chain joins TRBV4-1 to TRBJ1-2; tentatively, D is TRBD1 (6 bases). V lost 4 bases to trimming and J lost 3 bases, with 12 bases between them. Germline CDR1 reads MGHRA; CDR2 reads YSYEKL. The CDR3 is made up of 14 amino acids. CDR3 sequence: CASSLGGLDYGYTF. The CDR3 bases are TGCGCCAGCAGCCTCGGGGGGCTCGACTATGGCTACACCTTC.

This chain links TRBV5-4 with TRBJ1-2; the match to TRBD1 covers 9 bases. This CDR3 has 16 amino acids. CDR1 and CDR2 (germline): SGHNT, YYREEE (reference sequence). J was trimmed by 6 bases and V by 6 bases; bases with no gene match: 15. DNA for the CDR3: TGTGCCAGCACCCTCCTCGGGACAGGGATTGACGATGGCTACACCTTC. Protein sequence: CASTLLGTGIDDGYTF.

This chain uses TRBV5-1 with TRBJ2-3; 8 nucleotides align to TRBD1. This CDR3 has 16 amino acids. V lost 1 base, J lost 2 bases, and 6 bases stayed unmatched. Germline V gene sequence: CDR1 SGHRS, CDR2 YFSETQ. The CDR3 DNA follows: TGCGCCAGCAGCTTGCCTGGGACAGGCTACACAGATACGCAGTATTTT. As protein: CASSLPGTGYTDTQYF.